Listed here are 32 T cell receptor beta chains from one sample, sequenced in a study of CD8 T cells in Susac syndrome. A quantity of about 0.5 to 1 ug RNA underwent reverse transcription using random hexamers. TCRdb re-called the immunoSEQ multiplex PCR reads with MiXCR, one entry per CDR3 protein. This sample has approximately 180,000 distinct CDR3 sequences, with 90% to 97% found just once. Material for sequencing was CD4+ T cells from PBMCs. These receptor sequences come from a human donor with multiple sclerosis.

This clonotype was detected only a few times. The genes are TRBV20-1 and TRBJ2-7; D perhaps matches TRBD2 (5 bases). Trimming pared 1 base from V and 2 bases from J, leaving 18 bases between. Germline V gives CDR1 DFQATT, CDR2 SNEGSKA (reference sequence). The CDR3 length is 16 residues. Written as DNA, the CDR3 is TGCAGTGCTAGAGCTGGGGAGACACACCGAACCTACGAGCAGTACTTC. Translating it yields CSARAGETHRTYEQYF.

The chain combines TRBV2 with TRBJ1-2, with D uncertain. Germline values: CDR1 SNHLY, CDR2 FYNNEI. V shed 9 bases and J shed 3 bases, with 14 bases lying between them. This CDR3 has 13 amino acids. CDR3 in amino acids: CASLAGSDYGYTF. As DNA, the CDR3 is TGTGCCAGTCTCGCGGGTTCAGACTATGGCTACACCTTC.

This rearrangement joins TRBV30 to TRBJ2-7; 9 bases align to TRBD1. With V trimmed by 1 base and J by 5 bases, 6 bases remained unmatched. Per germline, CDR1 GTSNPN and CDR2 SVGIG (reference sequence). There are 14 residues in the CDR3. For the CDR3, the DNA is TGTGCCTGGAGTGCGGGACAGGGAGTCAACGAGCAGTACTTC. It encodes CAWSAGQGVNEQYF. Full variable domain (rest looked up from reference TRBV30 and TRBJ2-7): SQTIHQWPATLVQPVGSPLSLECTVEGTSNPNLYWYRQAAGRGLQLLFYSVGIGQISSEVPQNLSASRPQDRQFILSSKKLLLSDSGFYLCAWSAGQGVNEQYFGPGTRLTVT.

The chain combines TRBV7-3 with TRBJ2-5; maybe TRBD1 (5 bases). V was cut by 3 bases and J by 3 bases, with 8 bases left in between. This CDR3 has 13 amino acids. Germline lookup yields CDR1 SGHTA and CDR2 FQGTGA. CDR3 nucleotides: TGTGCCAGCAGCTTTTCCAGGGAAGAGACCCAGTACTTC. This translates into CASSFSREETQYF. The full variable domain, rest sourced from reference TRBV7-3 and TRBJ2-5, is GAGVSQTPSNKVTEKGKYVELRCDPISGHTALYWYRQSLGQGPEFLIYFQGTGAADDSGLPNDRFFAVRPEGSVSTLKIQRTERGDSAVYLCASSFSREETQYFGPGTRLLVL.

The rearrangement uses TRBV11-2 and TRBJ2-5; 12 bases map to TRBD2. Germline assignment: CDR1 SGHAT and CDR2 FQNNGV. After removal of 0 bases from V and 0 bases from J, the junction contained 2 bases not matched to a gene. This CDR3 contains 17 residues. The CDR3 nucleotides read TGTGCCAGCAGCTTAGAACTAGCGGGGGGCTACCAAGAGACCCAGTACTTC. Amino acids: CASSLELAGGYQETQYF.

This clonotype was seen only once. This sequence joins TRBV30 and TRBJ2-1; 8 bases agree with TRBD2. Losses at the gene ends were 3 bases for V and 8 bases for J; bases not matched to a gene: 12. This CDR3 comprises 15 residues. The germline CDR1 and CDR2 sequences are GTSNPN and SVGIG (reference sequence). CDR3 coding DNA: TGTGCCTGGAGGCCCGCCTCGGGGGGGCTATATGAGCAGTTCTTC. Its translation: CAWRPASGGLYEQFF.

The chain uses TRBV3-1 and TRBJ1-2; TRBD1 matches at 7 bases. The CDR3 is made up of 13 amino acids. Germline assignment: CDR1 LGHDT and CDR2 YNNKEL (reference sequence). V lost 4 bases, J lost 8 bases, and 7 bases stayed unmatched. This chain's CDR3 is CASSRQGGFGYTF. CDR3 nucleotide sequence: TGTGCCAGCAGCCGCCAAGGGGGCTTCGGCTACACCTTC.

The chain is built from TRBV30 and TRBJ2-2, with D tentatively TRBD2 (6 bases). The germline gives CDR1 GTSNPN, CDR2 SVGIG (reference sequence). Trimming shortened V by 5 bases and J by 4 bases, and 11 bases separated the two germline ends. The CDR3 loop spans 13 amino acids. Here the CDR3 reads CAWGAGSTGELFF. Written as DNA, the CDR3 is TGTGCCTGGGGGGCGGGGAGCACCGGGGAGCTGTTTTTT.

V and J are TRBV20-1 and TRBJ2-7; D gene unclear. CDR3 length: 13 amino acids. Germline-derived CDR1 and CDR2 are DFQATT and SNEGSKA (reference sequence). Trimming took off 3 bases at V and 0 bases at J, with 9 bases between the two ends. The CDR3 bases are TGCAGTGCTAGTGTAGTTAGCTCCTACGAGCAGTACTTC. Amino acid sequence: CSASVVSSYEQYF.

The chain couples TRBV6-1 to TRBJ1-2; no firm D call. The ends were cut back, 2 bases at V and 4 bases at J, with 5 bases in the middle. The CDR3 is 12 amino acids. Germline CDR1 and CDR2: MNHNS and SASEGT. CDR3 in DNA: TGTGCCAGCAGTGAAACAGCCTATGGCTACACCTTC. It codes for CASSETAYGYTF.

V gene TRBV30 combines with J gene TRBJ2-7, with 11 bases fitting TRBD1. CDR3 length: 13 amino acids. The V and J ends lost 5 bases and 4 bases, in that order; junction bases with no gene match: 4. The germline V gene has CDR1 GTSNPN and CDR2 SVGIG (reference sequence). The CDR3 is CAWGGTGGYEQYF. The CDR3 nucleotides read TGTGCCTGGGGAGGGACAGGGGGATACGAGCAGTACTTC.

V gene TRBV27 combines with J gene TRBJ2-7; D is ambiguous. Trimming took off 6 bases at V and 1 base at J, with 13 bases between the two ends. The CDR3 length is 14 residues. Germline V gives CDR1 MNHEY, CDR2 SMNVEV (reference sequence). CDR3 nucleotides: TGTGCCAGCAGCCCGACCCTTCAGTCCTACGAGCAGTACTTC. Its protein is CASSPTLQSYEQYF.

The rearrangement joins TRBV20-1 to TRBJ2-5; no clear D. Germline CDR1 DFQATT, CDR2 SNEGSKA (reference sequence). Trimming pared 3 bases from V and 1 base from J, leaving 12 bases between. The CDR3 extends over 14 amino acids. Here the CDR3 DNA reads TGCAGTGCTAGTGTGTATGTGGCCCAAGAGACCCAGTACTTC. Translation gives CSASVYVAQETQYF.

The chain couples TRBV30 to TRBJ1-1, with D hard to call. V dropped 2 bases and J dropped 5 bases, with 12 bases sitting between them. The CDR3 consists of 13 residues. Germline loops: CDR1 GTSNPN, CDR2 SVGIG (reference sequence). CDR3 in DNA: TGTGCCTGGAGTAAATCGTTGGGGACTGAAGCTTTCTTT. It yields the protein CAWSKSLGTEAFF.

The rearrangement links TRBV12-3 or TRBV12-4 to TRBJ2-7, with a tentative D call TRBD1 (5 bases). CDR3 length: 13 residues. V gave up 5 bases and J gave up 2 bases, with 10 bases separating them. The CDR3 loop reads CASSLRTTYEQYF. For the CDR3, the DNA is TGTGCCAGCAGTCTAAGGACAACCTACGAGCAGTACTTC.

CDR3 bases: TGTGCCAGCAGTCCTGACAGGGGGCGCGTGGAGACCCAGTACTTC. Translation gives CASSPDRGRVETQYF. The chain carries TRBV12-3 or TRBV12-4 and TRBJ2-5, with TRBD1 identical over 10 bases. V lost 5 bases, J lost 5 bases, and 8 bases stayed unmatched. The CDR3 totals 15 residues.

V gene TRBV10-3 combines with J gene TRBJ1-2; TRBD1 matches at 10 bases. The germline CDR1 and CDR2 sequences are ENHRY and SYGVKD. V shed 3 bases and J 2 bases; nucleotides not matched to a gene: 6. CDR3 length: 16 amino acids. The CDR3 DNA follows: TGTGCCATCAGTGACCCGGGACAGGGGACCAACTATGGCTACACCTTC. Amino acid sequence: CAISDPGQGTNYGYTF.

The genes are TRBV5-1 and TRBJ2-4; D ambiguous. The CDR3 spans 15 residues. Looked up from germline, CDR1 is SGHRS and CDR2 is YFSETQ. V lost 4 bases and J 5 bases, leaving 16 bases between the germline ends. The chain's CDR3 is CASSPSYGQENIQYF. The CDR3 DNA is TGCGCCAGCAGCCCCAGTTACGGTCAGGAAAACATTCAGTACTTC.

CDR3 coding DNA: TGTGCCAGCAGCCAGGGACAGCCGAGCTCCTATAATTCACCCCTCCACTTT. Its protein product is CASSQGQPSSYNSPLHF. V and J are TRBV9 and TRBJ1-6, with TRBD1 matching over 7 bases. The CDR3 loop spans 17 amino acids. The germline gives CDR1 SGDLS, CDR2 YYNGEE. The junction had 7 bases not matched to a gene; V was cut back by 4 bases and J by 0 bases.

V and J are TRBV11-1 and TRBJ2-3, with TRBD2 identical over 16 bases. Germline V gene data show CDR1 as SGHAT and CDR2 as FQDESV (reference sequence). J lost 6 bases, V lost 5 bases, and 17 bases had no gene match. The CDR3 totals 20 residues. CDR3 protein: CASSPDPAPGLAGGLDTQYF. CDR3 bases: TGTGCCAGCAGCCCTGACCCAGCCCCGGGACTAGCGGGGGGGCTCGATACGCAGTATTTT.

The chain is built from TRBV20-1 and TRBJ2-5; 12 bases are a match to TRBD2. CDR1 is DFQATT, CDR2 SNEGSKA, per germline (reference sequence). After removal of 2 bases from V and 2 bases from J, the junction contained 6 bases not matched to a gene. The CDR3 runs 16 residues. The CDR3, as DNA: TGCAGTGCTAGACTGACTAGCGGGGGCTTTCAAGAGACCCAGTACTTC. Protein sequence: CSARLTSGGFQETQYF.

This chain joins TRBV4-1 and TRBJ2-5; TRBD2 aligns across 8 bases. After removal of 0 bases from V and 5 bases from J, the junction contained 8 bases not matched to a gene. Germline lookup yields CDR1 MGHRA and CDR2 YSYEKL. The CDR3 has 16 residues. The CDR3 nucleotides are TGCGCCAGCAGCCAAGACAATACGGGGGGGTGGGAGACCCAGTACTTC. It encodes CASSQDNTGGWETQYF.

The chain recombines TRBV30 with TRBJ1-6; 8 positions agree with TRBD1. With 5 bases clipped from V and 6 bases from J, the junction kept 0 bases outside the gene matches. CDR1 GTSNPN and CDR2 SVGIG come from the germline V gene (reference sequence). The CDR3 has 12 amino acids. The CDR3 DNA reads TGTGCCTGGGACAGGGGTAATTCACCCCTCCACTTT. Its protein product is CAWDRGNSPLHF.

V and J are TRBV28 and TRBJ2-2; D is undetermined. Trimming left V 3 bases short and J 4 bases short, with 12 bases between. CDR3 length: 15 amino acids. Germline V gene data show CDR1 as MDHEN and CDR2 as SYDVKM. CDR3 sequence: CASSFLGIGTGELFF. The CDR3 nucleotides are TGTGCCAGCAGTTTTCTGGGTATTGGCACCGGGGAGCTGTTTTTT.

The CDR3 nucleotides read TGCGCCAGCAGCTTGGCTGGGTACTCTGAGCAGTTCTTC. This encodes CASSLAGYSEQFF. This chain links TRBV5-1 with TRBJ2-1; no definite D call. Germline V CDR1 and CDR2: SGHRS, YFSETQ. The CDR3 totals 13 residues. V dropped 0 bases and J dropped 9 bases, with 10 bases sitting between them. Combining the CDR3 with reference TRBV5-1 and TRBJ2-1 gives the whole variable domain KAGVTQTPRYLIKTRGQQVTLSCSPISGHRSVSWYQQTPGQGLQFLFEYFSETQRNKGNFPGRFSGRQFSNSRSEMNVSTLELGDSALYLCASSLAGYSEQFFGPGTRLTVL.

The chain uses TRBV29-1 and TRBJ2-5; TRBD1 or TRBD2 may be the D gene (5 bases each). The germline CDR1 and CDR2 sequences are SQVTM and ANQGSEA. V shed 4 bases and J shed 1 base, with 10 bases lying between them. This CDR3 is built from 13 residues. CDR3 in DNA: TGCAGCGTTGGTGAGGGGATCCAAGAGACCCAGTACTTC. Amino acid sequence: CSVGEGIQETQYF.

The table lists this clonotype with a count of one. The chain carries TRBV7-9 and TRBJ2-5, with D maybe TRBD2 (5 bases). The CDR3 covers 11 residues. Trimming removed 7 bases at V and 5 bases at J, with 8 bases between. Germline CDR1 is SEHNR and CDR2 is FQNEAQ (reference sequence). The CDR3 coding sequence is TGTGCCAGCACCCTAGCCGAGACCCAGTACTTC. This translates into CASTLAETQYF.

The gene calls are TRBV5-1 and TRBJ1-2; weak D call: TRBD1 (5 bases). Germline-derived CDR1 and CDR2 are SGHRS and YFSETQ. This CDR3 has 17 amino acids. Trimming shortened V by 4 bases and J by 1 base, and 20 bases separated the two germline ends. The CDR3 protein is CASSQAGRRQGNYGYTF. The CDR3 region has the DNA TGCGCCAGCAGCCAAGCAGGACGGCGGCAGGGTAACTATGGCTACACCTTC.

The chain joins TRBV20-1 to TRBJ2-3; 15 bases are shared with TRBD2. The CDR3 totals 17 residues. Germline V gene lookup returns CDR1 DFQATT and CDR2 SNEGSKA (reference sequence). V was pared by 2 bases and J by 6 bases, with 9 bases of the junction left unmatched. The CDR3, as DNA: TGCAGTGCTAGACCGGGACTAGCGGGGGGCCCAGGCGATACGCAGTATTTT. Its translation is CSARPGLAGGPGDTQYF.

This chain connects TRBV6-2 or TRBV6-3 to TRBJ2-3; TRBD2 agrees at 7 bases. The ends lost 2 bases at V and 8 bases at J; junction bases unmatched: 10. This CDR3 is built from 15 residues. Germline CDR1 and CDR2: MNHEY and SVGEGT. The CDR3, as DNA: TGTGCCAGCAGTTACGGGCTAGCGGCTGATGGTACGCAGTATTTT. Protein: CASSYGLAADGTQYF.

The rearrangement uses TRBV12-3 or TRBV12-4 and TRBJ2-7, with no clear D. The CDR3 has 11 residues. V was pared by 5 bases and J by 5 bases, with 7 bases between. CDR3 coding DNA: TGTGCCAGCAGTCAGACCAACGAGCAGTACTTC. This sequence encodes CASSQTNEQYF.

The rearrangement links TRBV29-1 to TRBJ1-1; D is ambiguous. Looked up from germline, CDR1 is SQVTM and CDR2 is ANQGSEA. The CDR3 sequence is 12 residues long. The V end was cut by 0 bases, the J end by 3 bases, with 5 bases between. The CDR3 protein is CSVEDGDTEAFF. CDR3 coding DNA: TGCAGCGTTGAAGACGGGGACACTGAAGCTTTCTTT.